This T cell receptor (beta chain) was identified during a study of T cell responses to AZD1222 COVID-19 vaccine. Study-wide results and limits: Reportedly, nearly half of unique spike TCRs recognized epitopes outside B.1.351/B.1.1.7 mutations.

The table came from immunoSEQ multiplex PCR; TCRdb's copy has only in-frame clones and leaves some out. The table has about 31,000 clones, 70% to 90% seen once. Comment on this clone: What it binds is not known.

The CDR3 consists of 16 residues. Germline V CDR1 and CDR2: MNHNS, SASEGT. Trimming cost V 4 bases and J 1 base; bases outside gene matches: 7. The sequenced sample was peripheral blood, obtained 28 days after the second AZD1222 dose. This sequence was found in an adult who received the AZD1222 COVID-19 vaccine. The rearrangement joins TRBV6-1 to TRBJ2-7; 10 nucleotides agree with TRBD1. The CDR3 loop reads CASSGREGQGSYEQYF. The CDR3 DNA reads as TGTGCCAGCAGTGGCCGCGAGGGACAGGGGTCCTACGAGCAGTACTTC.